The subject of this entry is one TCR beta chain. Antigen unknown. The sample originates from a study of CD8+CD57+ T cells in acquired aplastic anemia. Study summary: DNA recovered from sorted CD4+ and CD8+ cells had a mean of about 3.5 ug. The study, taken as a whole, reports: Patients and controls were found to share over 25 CD8+ CDR3 sequences. Controls did not differ significantly from patients in CD8+ Simpson's diversity.

Patients picked for sequencing had shown CD8+CD57+ cell expansion detected by flow cytometry. The CDR3 has 13 residues. V was shortened by 6 bases and J by 2 bases, with 10 bases between the two germline ends. CDR1 and CDR2 from the germline V gene are SGHTA and FQGNSA. It was genomic DNA that served as the template for profiling TCR beta VDJ and CDR3. TCRdb independently ran MiXCR on the reads; one entry per CDR3 protein. The sample includes about 58,000 distinct CDR3 sequences, around 60% seen only once; the top ten take roughly 15%. The material sequenced was sorted CD4+, CD8+, or CD8+CD57+ T cells (not recorded which) from PBMCs. V and J are TRBV7-2 and TRBJ2-5; D is unclear. The receptor's source is a human donor with aplastic anemia. CDR3 residues: CASSPPGQETQYF. For the CDR3, the DNA is TGTGCCAGCAGTCCCCCGGGTCAAGAGACCCAGTACTTC.